The 26 T cell receptor beta chains reported below all come from one sample, sequenced in a study of blood T cells in healthy people across ages. Then a second PCR, running roughly 6 to 12 cycles, was carried out with a sample-barcoded 5' primer and a J-beta primer mix. TCRdb analysed the 5' RACE reads with MiXCR anew, one entry per CDR3 protein. The data show around 280,000 distinct CDR3 sequences, roughly 27% seen once. The sample was blood. These receptor sequences come from a woman between 65 and 79 years old in good health.

DNA for the CDR3: TGTGCCAGCAGCTTGCCTCGGAGACTAGCGGGGGCGAGGAATGAGCAGTTCTTC. The encoded protein is CASSLPRRLAGARNEQFF. This chain joins TRBV7-8 and TRBJ2-1; 12 nucleotides agree with TRBD2. Trimming removed 3 bases from V and 7 bases from J; junction bases left unmatched: 13. Germline values: CDR1 SGHVS, CDR2 FQNEAQ. This CDR3 is 18 amino acids long.

Remarks on this clonotype: One end of the junction is discordant with germline, which a read error may explain. V gene TRBV12-3 or TRBV12-4 combines with J gene TRBJ2-4; TRBD1 aligns across 10 bases. The CDR3 sequence is 13 residues long. The CDR3 reads CASRSDRGDIQHF. The CDR3, as DNA: TGTGCCAGCAGATCGGACAGGGGGGACATTCAGCACTTC.

For this clonotype: A read error is possible here, since a much larger clone lies one base away. The V gene is TRBV6-6, the J gene TRBJ1-2; tentative D call: TRBD1 (5 bases). The V gene lost 2 bases and the J gene lost 4 bases, with 8 bases spanning the gap. This CDR3 has 13 residues. The germline gives CDR1 MNHNY, CDR2 SVGAGI (reference sequence). The CDR3 bases are TGTGCCAGCAGTTACGAGGGGACCTATGGCTACACCTTC. The encoded protein is CASSYEGTYGYTF.

This clonotype showed up just a few times. The CDR3 reads CASSLVSQPQHF. The CDR3 DNA sequence: TGTGCCAGCAGTTTAGTATCGCAGCCCCAGCATTTT. The chain combines TRBV28 with TRBJ1-5; D remains ambiguous. The CDR3 length is 12 residues. V was pared by 2 bases and J by 7 bases, with 6 bases between. CDR1 MDHEN and CDR2 SYDVKM come from the germline V gene.

This clonotype has a handful of counts. CDR3 DNA: TGTGCCAGCTCACTGACTAGCGGGGGCCGGGATACGCAGTATTTT. Residues: CASSLTSGGRDTQYF. The V gene is TRBV18, the J gene TRBJ2-3, with TRBD2 matching over 12 bases. J was trimmed by 6 bases and V by 4 bases; bases with no gene match: 5. The length of the CDR3 is 15 residues. Germline-derived CDR1 and CDR2 are KGHSH and LQKENI.

The chain couples TRBV29-1 to TRBJ1-2; 9 bases are shared with TRBD1. Germline lookup yields CDR1 SQVTM and CDR2 ANQGSEA. V lost 6 bases and J lost 2; bases outside the gene matches: 1. The CDR3 covers 12 residues. The CDR3 DNA reads as TGCAGCGTCGGACAGGGGAACTATGGCTACACCTTC. The encoded protein is CSVGQGNYGYTF.

V is TRBV12-3 or TRBV12-4 and J is TRBJ2-3; 10 bases are a match to TRBD2. CDR3 size: 17 residues. V lost 4 bases, J lost 4 bases, and 11 bases stayed unmatched. This CDR3 reads CASSSQPGLAHSDTQYF. The CDR3 coding sequence is TGTGCCAGCAGTTCTCAACCGGGACTAGCGCACTCAGATACGCAGTATTTT.

The chain employs TRBV29-1 and TRBJ2-1; 15 nucleotides match TRBD2. The junction had 16 bases not matched to a gene; V was cut back by 6 bases and J by 7 bases. The germline V gene encodes CDR1 SQVTM and CDR2 ANQGSEA. The CDR3 has 18 amino acids. The CDR3 loop reads CSVVGLAGGSTVRNEQFF. The CDR3 nucleotides are TGCAGCGTGGTAGGACTAGCGGGAGGGTCCACCGTGAGAAATGAGCAGTTCTTC.

V usage is TRBV7-9 and J usage is TRBJ1-2, with D unclear. CDR3 length: 13 residues. Trimming pared 1 base from V and 8 bases from J, leaving 11 bases between. Germline V lookup: CDR1 SEHNR, CDR2 FQNEAQ (reference sequence). CDR3 sequence: CASSLGEEKGYTF. In DNA, the CDR3 is TGTGCCAGCAGCTTAGGGGAGGAGAAGGGCTACACCTTC.

The chain couples TRBV24-1 to TRBJ2-3, with 7 bases fitting TRBD2. The trim removed 5 bases at V and 2 bases at J, leaving 3 bases unmatched. Germline CDR1 KGHDR, CDR2 SFDVKD. This CDR3 region has 14 residues. Written as DNA, the CDR3 is TGTGCCACCAGTGGGACTAGAACCACAGATACGCAGTATTTT. Its translation is CATSGTRTTDTQYF.

This clonotype has more than one count but fewer than ten. V is TRBV5-1 and J is TRBJ2-5, with 12 bases matching TRBD2. The better agreement between TRBJ2-1 and the DNA end casts doubt on the J call. CDR1 is SGHRS and CDR2 is YFSETQ in the germline V gene. CDR3 length: 17 residues. The CDR3 DNA sequence: TGCGCCAGCAGCTTGGGATTACTAGCGGGAGGAGGAAATGAGCAGTTCTTC. Residues: CASSLGLLAGGGNEQFF.

The chain joins TRBV7-2 to TRBJ2-6; D uncertain. The CDR3 is 18 residues long. CDR1 SGHTA and CDR2 FQGNSA come from the germline V gene. V gave up 1 base and J gave up 0 bases, with 13 bases separating them. DNA of the CDR3: TGTGCCAGCAGCTTAGTCAGGAGCTTCCGCTCTGGGGCCAACGTCCTGACTTTC. It translates to CASSLVRSFRSGANVLTF.

There are a few counts of this clonotype. This chain connects TRBV6-2 or TRBV6-3 to TRBJ2-1, with TRBD2 matching over 10 bases. The J call is uncertain, as TRBJ2-7 better fits the DNA end. Germline V CDR1 and CDR2: MNHEY, SVGEGT. The CDR3 length is 14 residues. DNA of the CDR3: TGTGCCAGCCGAGCGGGAGGGATGAGCTACGAGCAGTACTTC. Translation: CASRAGGMSYEQYF.

This chain uses TRBV7-3 with TRBJ1-1; no firm D call. This CDR3 region has 13 residues. V was shortened by 5 bases and J by 1 base, with 8 bases between the two germline ends. CDR1 and CDR2 from the germline V gene are SGHTA and FQGTGA. The CDR3 sequence is CASSLFENTEAFF. The CDR3 DNA reads as TGTGCCAGCAGCCTCTTCGAGAACACTGAAGCTTTCTTT.

This clonotype was counted between two and nine times. The genes are TRBV29-1 and TRBJ1-4; no clear D gene. From germline, CDR1 is SQVTM and CDR2 ANQGSEA. Trimming left V 7 bases short and J 8 bases short, with 14 bases between. The CDR3 covers 12 residues. The CDR3 region is CSGLSTGEKLFF. CDR3 DNA: TGCAGCGGGCTTAGTACGGGCGAAAAACTGTTTTTT.

This clonotype appeared a few times. The chain recombines TRBV6-6 with TRBJ2-2; D gene ambiguous. Germline loops: CDR1 MNHNY, CDR2 SVGAGI (reference sequence). CDR3 length: 14 residues. Trimming removed 4 bases at V and 4 bases at J, with 10 bases between. The CDR3 region is CASSSGPGTGELFF. The CDR3 coding sequence is TGTGCCAGCAGTTCAGGCCCGGGCACCGGGGAGCTGTTTTTT.

The CDR3 spells CASSTQGQGANTQYF. The CDR3 nucleotides read TGTGCCAGCAGCACCCAGGGCCAGGGGGCTAATACGCAGTATTTT. The gene calls are TRBV5-6 and TRBJ2-3; 8 positions agree with TRBD1. With 4 bases clipped from V and 7 bases from J, the junction kept 11 bases outside the gene matches. The CDR3 loop spans 15 amino acids. The germline V gene encodes CDR1 SGHDT and CDR2 YYEEEE.

The chain links TRBV28 to TRBJ2-7, with D perhaps matching TRBD1 or TRBD2 (5 bases each). V was clipped by 6 bases and J by 0 bases, with 18 bases between them. CDR3 length equals 16 residues. Germline V gene lookup returns CDR1 MDHEN and CDR2 SYDVKM. DNA of the CDR3: TGTGCCAGCAGATATCGGACCGGGACCAACTCCTACGAGCAGTACTTC. It translates to CASRYRTGTNSYEQYF.

The rearrangement links TRBV7-9 to TRBJ2-5; D is unresolved. V lost 0 bases, J lost 2 bases, and 25 bases lay in between. This CDR3 spans 20 amino acids. Per germline, CDR1 SEHNR and CDR2 FQNEAQ (reference sequence). This CDR3 reads CASSLANGKNLIRRQETQYF. CDR3 in DNA: TGTGCCAGCAGCTTAGCGAACGGCAAAAACCTGATTAGACGGCAAGAGACCCAGTACTTC.

This chain links TRBV12-3 or TRBV12-4 with TRBJ2-1, with 9 positions matching TRBD2. The closer fit of TRBJ2-7 to the DNA end suggests the J call may be wrong. CDR3 size: 15 residues. The CDR3 nucleotides read TGTGCCAGCAGTTTATCGAGGACTAGCGCATCGCAGCAGTACTTC. This codes for CASSLSRTSASQQYF.

The rearrangement links TRBV7-2 to TRBJ2-5, with D possibly being TRBD1 or TRBD2 (5 bases each). Trimming took off 5 bases at V and 3 bases at J, with 19 bases between the two ends. CDR3 length equals 16 residues. Germline CDR1 reads SGHTA; CDR2 reads FQGNSA. The CDR3 sequence: CASSRVRSRGEETQYF. The CDR3 DNA reads TGTGCCAGCAGCCGAGTGAGAAGCAGAGGGGAAGAGACCCAGTACTTC.

The table lists this clonotype with many counts. The gene calls are TRBV28 and TRBJ2-3; TRBD1 matches at 9 bases. The germline gives CDR1 MDHEN, CDR2 SYDVKM. This CDR3 is 14 amino acids long. V dropped 4 bases and J dropped 4; count of bases not matched to a gene: 3. This chain's CDR3 is CASSSTGGADTQYF. As DNA, the CDR3 is TGTGCCAGCAGTTCGACAGGGGGAGCAGATACGCAGTATTTT.

The chain uses TRBV14 and TRBJ2-7; TRBD1 is a possible D gene (6 bases). The V end lost 6 bases, the J end lost 1 base, and 10 bases lay between the germline ends. The CDR3 is 13 amino acids. In germline, CDR1 is SGHDN, CDR2 FVKESK. CDR3 in amino acids: CASRGASSYEQYF. The CDR3 DNA reads TGTGCCAGCAGGGGGGCCTCTTCCTACGAGCAGTACTTC.

The rearrangement joins TRBV7-2 to TRBJ1-4; D gene uncertain. Germline CDR1 SGHTA, CDR2 FQGNSA. V lost 5 bases and J lost 5, with 9 bases in between. The CDR3 totals 13 residues. The chain's CDR3 is CASSRSKNEKLFF. CDR3 nucleotide sequence: TGTGCCAGCAGCCGGAGTAAAAATGAAAAACTGTTTTTT.

This clonotype was seen a few times. The chain is built from TRBV12-3 or TRBV12-4 and TRBJ1-1; the match to TRBD1 covers 7 bases. The CDR3 is 15 residues long. V trimming: 4 bases; J trimming: 5 bases; junction bases outside the gene matches: 10. The CDR3 DNA sequence: TGTGCCAGCAGTTCGCCTAACAGGGGAAGGACTGAAGCTTTCTTT. Amino acids: CASSSPNRGRTEAFF.

The genes are TRBV28 and TRBJ2-7, with D tentatively TRBD2 (6 bases). The CDR3 extends over 16 amino acids. Germline CDR1 and CDR2: MDHEN and SYDVKM. Between the trimmed V and J ends, which lost 5 bases and 0 bases, there was a span of 17 bases. CDR3 coding DNA: TGTGCCAGCAGTCCGACTCGGGGACTCGACTCCTACGAGCAGTACTTC. As protein: CASSPTRGLDSYEQYF. The full variable domain, with the rest looked up from reference TRBV28 and TRBJ2-7, is DVKVTQSSRYLVKRTGEKVFLECVQDMDHENMFWYRQDPGLGLRLIYFSYDVKMKEKGDIPEGYSVSREKKERFSLILESASTNQTSMYLCASSPTRGLDSYEQYFGPGTRLTVT.